The clone carrying this T cell receptor (beta chain) came up many times. The antigen is not known. The sample comes from a study of spatial heterogeneity in lung cancer. Study outcomes and limitations: The number of expanded tumor alpha and beta chains correlated with mutation number. The counts of expanded TCRs, ubiquitous and regional, tracked ubiquitous and regional nonsynonymous mutations, respectively.

As to time point: sample taken at primary tumor resection. The study sequenced unsorted whole RNA from tumor, nontumor lung or frozen PBMC. The germline CDR1 and CDR2 sequences are SGHTA and FQGNSA. Trimming left V 2 bases short and J 3 bases short, with 17 bases between. The CDR3 consists of 16 residues. Every TCR cDNA molecule bore its own unique molecular identifier. Each CDR3 protein gets one entry after TCRdb re-called the 5' RACE reads with MiXCR. The sample lists 15,000 to 20,000 distinct CDR3 sequences; 5.5% to 8% were seen once. This chain uses TRBV7-2 with TRBJ2-7, with no clear D. This clonotype originated in a female donor with early-stage non-small cell lung cancer. The sample was lung tumor tissue, taken at surgery. DNA for the CDR3: TGTGCCAGCAGCTTACGGGCTGATATCCGCGGCTACGAGCAGTACTTC. Encoded protein: CASSLRADIRGYEQYF.